Each of the 30 T cell receptor beta chains below was sequenced from the same sample in a study of human T cells and chemical hapten exposure. TCRdb ran MiXCR on the RACE reads and lists one entry per CDR3 protein. The sample holds fewer than 100,000 distinct CDR3 sequences, about 9.3% seen once. Indicated time point: patch test 2, 6 weeks after DPC sensitization. Treatment of the sample: therapeutic diphenylcyclopropenone sensitization with weekly scalp DPC. The sample consisted of whole blood, taken in connection with sensitization to the hapten diphenylcyclopropenone (DPC). These receptor sequences come from a woman aged 40 to 49 with alopecia areata. Some clones in this sample may be carry-over from other donors' samples.

This clonotype was recorded many times. The gene calls are TRBV4-2 and TRBJ2-3, with a tentative D call TRBD2 (5 bases). CDR1 is LGHNA and CDR2 is YNFKEQ in the germline V gene. The V end was cut by 0 bases, the J end by 4 bases, with 14 bases between. The CDR3 is made up of 16 amino acids. The CDR3 loop reads CASSQDLGRSADTQYF. The CDR3 DNA reads as TGTGCCAGCAGCCAAGATCTAGGACGTAGCGCAGATACGCAGTATTTT.

The CDR3 DNA sequence: TGCAGTGCTAGAGTCCCTGGGTCCCCTAATTCACCCCTCCACTTT. Protein: CSARVPGSPNSPLHF. This sequence joins TRBV20-1 and TRBJ1-6; D gene uncertain. The CDR3 is 15 residues long. Germline-derived CDR1 and CDR2 are DFQATT and SNEGSKA (reference sequence). V was shortened by 1 base and J by 6 bases, with 13 bases between the two germline ends.

The chain is built from TRBV7-9 and TRBJ1-1, with 9 bases fitting TRBD1. Trimming cost V 0 bases and J 12 bases; bases outside gene matches: 5. The CDR3 covers 13 residues. Germline V CDR1 and CDR2: SEHNR, FQNEAQ (reference sequence). CDR3 sequence (DNA): TGTGCCAGCAGCTTAGCAGGACAGGGGAGAACTTTCTTT. Protein: CASSLAGQGRTFF.

This clonotype was picked up a small number of times. V usage is TRBV10-3 and J usage is TRBJ2-7; TRBD1 might be the D (6 bases). The germline V gene encodes CDR1 ENHRY and CDR2 SYGVKD. The germline V and J ends were trimmed by 4 bases and 1 base, with 20 bases remaining between them. This CDR3 is 17 amino acids long. The CDR3: CAISGESRNRDSYEQYF. DNA of the CDR3: TGTGCCATCAGTGGGGAGTCCCGGAACAGGGATTCCTACGAGCAGTACTTC.

This clonotype was seen at least ten times. This chain uses TRBV9 with TRBJ1-1; no firm D call. The CDR3 consists of 13 residues. The germline V gene encodes CDR1 SGDLS and CDR2 YYNGEE. V gave up 4 bases and J gave up 3 bases, with 10 bases separating them. As DNA, the CDR3 is TGTGCCAGCAGCCATGGACTCGACACTGAAGCTTTCTTT. It is translated as CASSHGLDTEAFF.

This clonotype has just a few counts. CDR3 nucleotides: TGTGCCAGCAGTTACGCAGGACAGGAGGGAAACATTCAGTACTTC. This gives the protein CASSYAGQEGNIQYF. The chain joins TRBV6-2 or TRBV6-3 to TRBJ2-4; weak D call: TRBD1 (7 bases). The CDR3 sequence is 15 residues long. Germline CDR1 and CDR2: MNHEY and SVGEGT. V was shortened by 2 bases and J by 6 bases, with 14 bases between the two germline ends.

This clonotype has a count of ten or more. This sequence joins TRBV19 and TRBJ2-7; 9 bases fit TRBD2. CDR1 and CDR2 (germline): LNHDA, SQIVND (reference sequence). This CDR3 comprises 15 residues. V trimming: 6 bases; J trimming: 0 bases; junction bases outside the gene matches: 6. The CDR3 region has the DNA TGTGCCAGTAGCCCGGGACTAGCCAGCTCCTACGAGCAGTACTTC. Translation: CASSPGLASSYEQYF.

This clonotype has a count of ten or more. V and J are TRBV10-3 and TRBJ1-1; D might be TRBD1 (6 bases). The CDR3 runs 10 residues. Trimming cost V 8 bases and J 5 bases, with 6 bases left between them. Per the germline V gene, CDR1 is ENHRY and CDR2 is SYGVKD. The CDR3 here is CAIQGTEAFF. In DNA, the CDR3 is TGTGCCATCCAGGGGACTGAAGCTTTCTTT.

The V gene is TRBV28, the J gene TRBJ1-4; 8 bases match TRBD1. The junction had 6 bases not matched to a gene; V was cut back by 2 bases and J by 7 bases. Germline values: CDR1 MDHEN, CDR2 SYDVKM. This CDR3 is 15 amino acids long. The CDR3 reads CASSLRPGGTEKLFF. CDR3 sequence (DNA): TGTGCCAGCAGTTTACGCCCAGGGGGCACTGAAAAACTGTTTTTT.

This clonotype has more than one count but fewer than ten. The chain couples TRBV14 to TRBJ2-7; weak D call: TRBD2 (6 bases). Germline lookup yields CDR1 SGHDN and CDR2 FVKESK. The CDR3 runs 14 residues. V lost 4 bases, J lost 3 bases, and 13 bases lay in between. As DNA, the CDR3 is TGTGCCAGCAGCCCCGCGGGAACGAACTACGAGCAGTACTTC. Encoded protein: CASSPAGTNYEQYF.

This clonotype was recorded at least ten times. The gene calls are TRBV14 and TRBJ1-4; no reliable D call. The CDR3 has 13 residues. Trimming took 1 base from V and 8 from J, leaving 8 bases between them. The V gene's germline CDR1 is SGHDN and CDR2 FVKESK. The CDR3 DNA reads TGTGCCAGCAGCCAAGGGACGGCAGAAAAACTGTTTTTT. Amino acids: CASSQGTAEKLFF.

The V call is TRBV28, the J call TRBJ2-3; the D is unclear. Germline V gene lookup returns CDR1 MDHEN and CDR2 SYDVKM. This CDR3 spans 12 amino acids. V was cut by 4 bases and J by 12 bases, with 14 bases left in between. The CDR3 loop reads CASSSGALTQYF. The CDR3 nucleotides read TGTGCCAGCAGTTCTGGCGCATTAACTCAGTATTTT.

This clonotype was counted ten times or more. The rearrangement uses TRBV7-9 and TRBJ2-7, with D unresolved. Trimming took 5 bases from V and 2 from J, leaving 10 bases between them. CDR3 size: 13 residues. Germline V CDR1 and CDR2: SEHNR, FQNEAQ (reference sequence). As DNA, the CDR3 is TGTGCCAGCAGCCCAGTTGGACCCTACGAGCAGTACTTC. This translates into CASSPVGPYEQYF.

This clonotype was counted ten times or more. The rearrangement joins TRBV10-3 to TRBJ2-7; 12 nucleotides line up with TRBD1. Germline V gene lookup returns CDR1 ENHRY and CDR2 SYGVKD. The CDR3 is made up of 16 amino acids. Unmatched junction bases numbered 6, after V lost 0 bases and J lost 6 bases. This CDR3 reads CAISESVGQGASEQYF. The CDR3 DNA follows: TGTGCCATCAGTGAGTCTGTGGGACAGGGGGCGTCCGAGCAGTACTTC.

At least ten counts were recorded for this clonotype. This chain uses TRBV29-1 with TRBJ2-5; 9 nucleotides match TRBD1. The CDR3 extends over 13 amino acids. Trimming cost V 4 bases and J 6 bases; bases outside gene matches: 6. CDR1 and CDR2 from the germline V gene are SQVTM and ANQGSEA. This CDR3 reads CSVGGTGSKTQYF. In DNA, the CDR3 is TGCAGCGTTGGAGGGACAGGGTCGAAGACCCAGTACTTC.

This clonotype was counted only a few times. J is TRBJ2-3 and V is TRBV25-1; D possibly corresponds to TRBD1 (7 bases). The CDR3 is made up of 13 amino acids. V was shortened by 5 bases and J by 4 bases, with 10 bases between the two germline ends. Germline CDR1 is MGHDK and CDR2 is SYGVNS. The CDR3 sequence is CASSTGEADTQYF. The CDR3 region has the DNA TGTGCCAGCAGTACAGGGGAGGCAGATACGCAGTATTTT.

This clonotype was seen ten or more times. The rearrangement joins TRBV7-2 to TRBJ2-1; no clear D. Trimming removed 2 bases at V and 0 bases at J, with 8 bases between. The CDR3 is 15 residues long. The germline V gene encodes CDR1 SGHTA and CDR2 FQGNSA. This CDR3 reads CASSLRQSSYNEQFF. DNA of the CDR3: TGTGCCAGCAGCTTACGGCAGAGCTCCTACAATGAGCAGTTCTTC.

At least ten counts were recorded for this clonotype. The chain links TRBV6-6 to TRBJ1-2; D unclear. Trimming removed 8 bases from V and 4 bases from J, with 23 bases in between. This CDR3 is built from 16 residues. CDR1 is MNHNY, CDR2 SVGAGI, per germline (reference sequence). The CDR3 reads CASGPQREEAGYGYTF. CDR3 sequence (DNA): TGTGCCAGCGGCCCTCAAAGGGAGGAGGCTGGCTATGGCTACACCTTC.

This clonotype was seen at least ten times. The chain carries TRBV5-4 and TRBJ2-4, with D possibly being TRBD2 (5 bases). Trimming stripped 4 bases from V and 3 bases from J, with 11 bases between. The CDR3 contains 14 residues. Germline lookup yields CDR1 SGHNT and CDR2 YYREEE (reference sequence). The CDR3 loop is CASSDGNGKNIQYF. The CDR3 region has the DNA TGTGCCAGCAGCGACGGGAATGGCAAAAACATTCAGTACTTC. Using reference TRBV5-4 and TRBJ2-4 for the parts outside the CDR3, the full variable domain is ETGVTQSPTHLIKTRGQQVTLRCSSQSGHNTVSWYQQALGQGPQFIFQYYREEENGRGNFPPRFSGLQFPNYSSELNVNALELDDSALYLCASSDGNGKNIQYFGAGTRLSVL.

This chain joins TRBV29-1 and TRBJ2-1; 9 nucleotides match TRBD2. This CDR3 has 14 amino acids. The germline CDR1 and CDR2 sequences are SQVTM and ANQGSEA. With V trimmed by 4 bases and J by 7 bases, 8 bases remained unmatched. The CDR3 sequence is CSVAALAGQNEQFF. The CDR3 DNA sequence: TGCAGCGTTGCGGCGCTAGCGGGGCAAAATGAGCAGTTCTTC.

This clonotype was seen repeatedly, ten times or more. The chain has TRBV5-1 and TRBJ1-6; 9 nucleotides match TRBD1. The germline V gene encodes CDR1 SGHRS and CDR2 YFSETQ. The V segment lost 3 bases and the J segment 6 bases; nucleotides outside the gene matches: 1. This CDR3 comprises 14 residues. The CDR3 sequence: CASSWTGVNSPLHF. CDR3 DNA: TGCGCCAGCAGCTGGACAGGGGTTAATTCACCCCTCCACTTT.

This clonotype came up a few times. V gene TRBV18 combines with J gene TRBJ1-1; D not resolved. V gave up 4 bases and J gave up 2 bases, with 5 bases separating them. The CDR3 consists of 12 residues. Germline V gene sequence: CDR1 KGHSH, CDR2 LQKENI. As DNA, the CDR3 is TGTGCCAGCTCACAGGTCAACACTGAAGCTTTCTTT. Translation: CASSQVNTEAFF.

The rearrangement joins TRBV28 to TRBJ1-2; no definite D call. Germline lookup yields CDR1 MDHEN and CDR2 SYDVKM. CDR3 length: 14 amino acids. The V end lost 3 bases, the J end lost 6 bases, and 14 bases lay between the germline ends. The CDR3 here is CASSLATPAHGYTF. CDR3 in DNA: TGTGCCAGCAGTTTGGCCACCCCCGCACATGGCTACACCTTC.

The V call is TRBV6-5, the J call TRBJ2-7; TRBD2 agrees at 9 bases. Trimming cost V 6 bases and J 0 bases; bases outside gene matches: 12. This CDR3 contains 17 residues. Germline V gives CDR1 MNHEY, CDR2 SVGAGI. CDR3 sequence (DNA): TGTGCCAGCAGCCCCGATTATCTTAGCGGGAGCTCCTACGAGCAGTACTTC. It yields the protein CASSPDYLSGSSYEQYF.

The table lists this clonotype with many counts. The CDR3 DNA is TGTGCCAGCAGCCAAGCCCCTAGCTCGATAACCGGGGAGCTGTTTTTT. It is translated as CASSQAPSSITGELFF. The V call is TRBV3-1, the J call TRBJ2-2, with D possibly being TRBD2 (5 bases). The CDR3 covers 16 residues. Trimming took 1 base from V and 5 from J, leaving 14 bases between them. CDR1 and CDR2 from the germline V gene are LGHDT and YNNKEL (reference sequence).

The rearrangement links TRBV7-9 to TRBJ2-1, with 10 bases that match TRBD2. The CDR3 has 15 amino acids. The germline V gene has CDR1 SEHNR and CDR2 FQNEAQ (reference sequence). Trimming cost V 3 bases and J 6 bases; bases outside gene matches: 5. For the CDR3, the DNA is TGTGCCAGCAGCTTGTTAGCGGGAGGCTCCAATGAGCAGTTCTTC. Translation gives CASSLLAGGSNEQFF. Full variable domain (outside the CDR3, taken from reference TRBV7-9 and TRBJ2-1): DTGVSQNPRHKITKRGQNVTFRCDPISEHNRLYWYRQTLGQGPEFLTYFQNEAQLEKSRLLSDRFSAERPKGSFSTLEIQRTEQGDSAMYLCASSLLAGGSNEQFFGPGTRLTVL.

The chain employs TRBV29-1 and TRBJ2-3; TRBD2 matches at 8 bases. Germline loops: CDR1 SQVTM, CDR2 ANQGSEA. The CDR3 runs to 14 residues. Trimming removed 4 bases from V and 6 bases from J; junction bases left unmatched: 9. As DNA, the CDR3 is TGCAGCGTTGTCCCCGGGAGGGTTCCGGATACGCAGTATTTT. Translated: CSVVPGRVPDTQYF.

This clonotype has just a few counts. This chain connects TRBV2 to TRBJ2-5; 7 bases agree with TRBD1. This CDR3 is 15 amino acids long. Per the germline V gene, CDR1 is SNHLY and CDR2 is FYNNEI. J gave up 2 bases and V 6 bases, and 9 bases lay outside the gene matches. CDR3: CASSPRTGQQETQYF. The CDR3 DNA follows: TGTGCCAGCAGCCCTCGGACAGGTCAACAAGAGACCCAGTACTTC.

This clonotype was observed many times. The chain joins TRBV9 to TRBJ2-5; possibly TRBD2 for D (6 bases). The CDR3 is 15 amino acids. V was cut by 0 bases and J by 6 bases, with 15 bases left in between. Germline V CDR1 and CDR2: SGDLS, YYNGEE. The CDR3 DNA sequence: TGTGCCAGCAGCGTAGAAGGTAGCGGTCGACAGACCCAGTACTTC. This codes for CASSVEGSGRQTQYF.

V is TRBV20-1 and J is TRBJ1-4, with D unresolved. Germline V gene sequence: CDR1 DFQATT, CDR2 SNEGSKA (reference sequence). Trimming stripped 1 base from V and 8 bases from J, with 17 bases between. The CDR3 runs to 15 residues. CDR3 loop: CSARGGAAGLEKLFF. The CDR3 coding sequence is TGCAGTGCTAGAGGTGGCGCAGCGGGCCTGGAAAAACTGTTTTTT.